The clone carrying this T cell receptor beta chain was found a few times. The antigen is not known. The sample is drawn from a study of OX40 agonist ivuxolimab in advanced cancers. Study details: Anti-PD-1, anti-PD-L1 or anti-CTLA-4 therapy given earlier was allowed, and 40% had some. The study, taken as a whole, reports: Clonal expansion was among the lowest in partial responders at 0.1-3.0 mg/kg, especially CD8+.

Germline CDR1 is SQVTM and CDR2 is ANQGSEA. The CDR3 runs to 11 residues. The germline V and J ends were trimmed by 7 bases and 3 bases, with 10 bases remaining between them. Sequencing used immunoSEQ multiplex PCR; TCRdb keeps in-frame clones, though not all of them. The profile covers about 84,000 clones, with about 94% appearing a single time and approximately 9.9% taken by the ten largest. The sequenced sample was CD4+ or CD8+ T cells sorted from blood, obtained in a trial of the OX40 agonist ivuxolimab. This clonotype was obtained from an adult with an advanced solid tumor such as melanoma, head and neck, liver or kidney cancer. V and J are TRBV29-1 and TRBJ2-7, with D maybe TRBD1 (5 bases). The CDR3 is CSAVDSYEQYF. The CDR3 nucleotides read TGCAGCGCCGTCGACAGCTACGAGCAGTACTTC.